The clone carrying this T cell receptor (beta chain) was detected many times. The data belong to a study of T cells in Graves' hyperthyroidism and ophthalmopathy. Trimming cost V 5 bases and J 4 bases, with 14 bases left between them. CDR3 size: 14 residues. Regions amplified from RNA transcripts were the TCR beta CDR3 regions. The HTBI primer set served for first-round RT-PCR of the TCR CDR3. One entry per CDR3 protein, called by TCRdb with MiXCR from the multiplex PCR reads. The sample contains around 350,000 distinct CDR3 sequences, about a fifth of which appear only once. Each diagnosis drew on symptoms, thyroxine, TRAb, thyroid ultrasound and orbital computed tomography findings.

The V gene is TRBV12-3 or TRBV12-4, the J gene TRBJ1-1; D may be TRBD1 (6 bases). Material: blood. The receptor comes from a woman aged 18-29 years with Graves' hyperthyroidism. Here the CDR3 reads CASSPGQLTTEAFF. The CDR3, as DNA: TGTGCCAGCAGTCCCGGACAGTTAACCACTGAAGCTTTCTTT.